The 26 T cell receptor beta chains given below trace back to one sample, sequenced in a study of blood T cell repertoires in COVID-19. This table comes from immunoSEQ multiplex PCR, and its TCRdb copy is limited to in-frame clones, with some not included. Here the sample spans 200,000 to 250,000 clones, about four fifths being singletons. The sample consisted of peripheral blood. The receptors stem from a woman aged 18-35 years with acute or convalescent COVID-19.

The chain links TRBV24-1 to TRBJ2-1, with 9 bases fitting TRBD2. Germline V gene lookup returns CDR1 KGHDR and CDR2 SFDVKD. The CDR3 runs to 16 residues. Unmatched junction bases numbered 4, after V lost 0 bases and J lost 5 bases. The CDR3 nucleotides are TGTGCCACCAGTGATTTGGGCGCGGGAGGGAACAATGAGCAGTTCTTC. Its protein is CATSDLGAGGNNEQFF.

V gene TRBV5-5 combines with J gene TRBJ2-5; D possibly corresponds to TRBD2 (5 bases). The CDR3 sequence is 15 residues long. CDR1 SGHKS and CDR2 YYEKEE come from the germline V gene (reference sequence). V was cut by 2 bases and J by 5 bases, with 16 bases left in between. For the CDR3, the DNA is TGTGCCAGCAGCTTTTCCCCAACTAGGATGGAGACCCAGTACTTC. This encodes CASSFSPTRMETQYF.

The chain has TRBV9 and TRBJ1-6; D remains unclear. Germline loops: CDR1 SGDLS, CDR2 YYNGEE. The CDR3 spans 15 residues. Trimming removed 0 bases at V and 7 bases at J, with 11 bases between. The CDR3 here is CASSVVGGKNSPLHF. CDR3 coding DNA: TGTGCCAGCAGCGTAGTCGGAGGCAAGAATTCACCCCTCCACTTT.

The chain carries TRBV27 and TRBJ2-1; 9 bases agree with TRBD2. Per the germline V gene, CDR1 is MNHEY and CDR2 is SMNVEV (reference sequence). Germline trimming cut 10 bases from V and 4 bases from J; bases unmatched to any gene: 23. The CDR3 spans 19 residues. The CDR3 nucleotides are TGTGCCACCAGATCAGTTCCCGGTTCGGCGGGAGGGCCATACAATGAGCAGTTCTTC. Protein sequence: CATRSVPGSAGGPYNEQFF.

This clone occurred once. A much larger clone differs by one base, so this may be a read error. The chain joins TRBV25-1 to TRBJ1-2; D gene uncertain. This CDR3 has 12 amino acids. Between the trimmed V and J ends, which lost 2 bases and 4 bases, there was a span of 5 bases. Looked up from germline, CDR1 is MGHDK and CDR2 is SYGVNS. The CDR3 region has the DNA TGTGCCAGCAGTGAACAGGTCTATGGCTACACCTTC. It encodes CASSEQVYGYTF.

V usage is TRBV19 and J usage is TRBJ2-5; D is ambiguous. V lost 1 base, J lost 5 bases, and 20 bases lay in between. Germline-derived CDR1 and CDR2 are LNHDA and SQIVND (reference sequence). CDR3 length equals 17 residues. The CDR3 DNA reads as TGTGCCAGTAGTATAGGGCTAGTCAACCCACCTCGGGAGACCCAGTACTTC. Translation: CASSIGLVNPPRETQYF.

The rearrangement uses TRBV14 and TRBJ1-2; TRBD1 matches at 7 bases. The CDR3 spans 16 residues. Germline CDR1 reads SGHDN; CDR2 reads FVKESK. V shed 4 bases, J shed 4 bases, and the junction held 12 bases outside the gene matches. The CDR3 nucleotides read TGTGCCAGCAGCCCCCTTTCGACAGGGACCGGCTATGGCTACACCTTC. Protein: CASSPLSTGTGYGYTF.

The chain is built from TRBV30 and TRBJ2-3; 10 bases are shared with TRBD2. Trimming at V came to 4 bases and at J to 6 bases, leaving 13 bases not matched to a gene. The CDR3 extends over 16 amino acids. Germline CDR1 is GTSNPN and CDR2 is SVGIG (reference sequence). The CDR3 DNA is TGTGCCTGGACCATCGGGGCTAGCGGGAGTCACGATACGCAGTATTTT. Protein product: CAWTIGASGSHDTQYF.

V gene TRBV7-2 combines with J gene TRBJ1-5; TRBD1 is a possible D gene (5 bases). Trimming left V 5 bases short and J 6 bases short, with 26 bases between. CDR3 size: 18 residues. CDR1 and CDR2 from the germline V gene are SGHTA and FQGNSA. CDR3 sequence (DNA): TGTGCCAGCAGCCCCCCGGAACCATTGGGGGGAAGGTTTCAGCCCCAGCATTTT. Amino acids: CASSPPEPLGGRFQPQHF.

The gene calls are TRBV2 and TRBJ1-6; 7 positions match TRBD1. Germline lookup yields CDR1 SNHLY and CDR2 FYNNEI. Trimming at V came to 7 bases and at J to 0 bases, leaving 15 bases not matched to a gene. The length of the CDR3 is 19 residues. The CDR3 sequence: CASNEDRPNTSSYNSPLHF. CDR3 sequence (DNA): TGTGCCAGCAATGAGGACAGGCCGAACACCAGCTCCTATAATTCACCCCTCCACTTT.

The V and J genes are TRBV30 and TRBJ1-6, with 9 bases lining up with TRBD1. Unmatched junction bases numbered 2, after V lost 0 bases and J lost 8 bases. The CDR3 runs 14 residues. CDR1 is GTSNPN, CDR2 SVGIG, per germline (reference sequence). In DNA, the CDR3 is TGTGCCTGGAGTGTAGGGACAGGGTATTCACCCCTCCACTTT. Protein: CAWSVGTGYSPLHF.

This clone was seen a few times. The J gene is TRBJ2-5, the V gene TRBV5-1; TRBD2 agrees at 13 bases. Trimming took 5 bases from V and 0 from J; bases not matched to a gene: 10. CDR3 length: 18 amino acids. The germline gives CDR1 SGHRS, CDR2 YFSETQ. This CDR3 is CASRPGTSGIRNQETQYF. DNA for the CDR3: TGCGCCAGCAGGCCGGGGACTAGCGGGATCCGAAACCAAGAGACCCAGTACTTC.

This chain links TRBV19 with TRBJ1-5; D call uncertain. Trimming shortened V by 2 bases and J by 4 bases, and 3 bases separated the two germline ends. The CDR3 extends over 12 amino acids. The germline CDR1 and CDR2 sequences are LNHDA and SQIVND (reference sequence). CDR3 in DNA: TGTGCCAGTAGTATACGGAATCAGCCCCAGCATTTT. This sequence encodes CASSIRNQPQHF.

The chain recombines TRBV10-3 with TRBJ2-5, with TRBD2 matching 8 bases. This CDR3 is 16 amino acids long. Trimming took 4 bases from V and 1 from J; bases not matched to a gene: 8. Per the germline V gene, CDR1 is ENHRY and CDR2 is SYGVKD. CDR3 in amino acids: CAISVSTSGVQETQYF. The CDR3 nucleotides read TGTGCCATCAGTGTATCAACTAGCGGAGTCCAAGAGACCCAGTACTTC.

This chain links TRBV7-9 with TRBJ2-1, with 12 bases identical to TRBD1. The CDR3 totals 16 residues. Trimming cost V 1 base and J 3 bases; bases outside gene matches: 1. CDR1 is SEHNR, CDR2 FQNEAQ, per germline (reference sequence). CDR3 in DNA: TGTGCCAGCAGCTTAGGGGACAGGGGGCTCTACAATGAGCAGTTCTTC. Its protein product is CASSLGDRGLYNEQFF.

The chain carries TRBV5-6 and TRBJ2-1; weak D call: TRBD2 (5 bases). Germline V gene data show CDR1 as SGHDT and CDR2 as YYEEEE. The CDR3 is 15 amino acids. With 3 bases removed from V and 3 bases from J, the gap between germline ends came to 13 bases. The CDR3 is CASSSRIGDYNEQFF. The CDR3 region has the DNA TGTGCCAGCAGCTCCCGTATCGGGGACTACAATGAGCAGTTCTTC.

The V call is TRBV18, the J call TRBJ2-1, with 10 nucleotides matching TRBD1. Germline V gene lookup returns CDR1 KGHSH and CDR2 LQKENI. The trim removed 3 bases at V and 5 bases at J, leaving 7 bases unmatched. The length of the CDR3 is 16 residues. This CDR3 reads CASSPTGGLRHNEQFF. Here the CDR3 DNA reads TGTGCCAGCTCACCGACAGGGGGCTTAAGGCACAATGAGCAGTTCTTC.

The rearrangement joins TRBV2 to TRBJ2-5, with 7 bases matching TRBD2. This CDR3 comprises 12 residues. In germline, CDR1 is SNHLY, CDR2 FYNNEI. Unmatched junction bases numbered 3, after V lost 8 bases and J lost 3 bases. CDR3 amino acids: CASWLAEETQYF. In DNA, the CDR3 is TGTGCCAGCTGGCTAGCGGAAGAGACCCAGTACTTC.

The genes are TRBV4-3 and TRBJ1-3, with D possibly being TRBD1 (6 bases). Germline V CDR1 and CDR2: LGHNA, YSLEER. The CDR3 is 17 amino acids. The V gene lost 5 bases and the J gene lost 4 bases, with 21 bases spanning the gap. Here the CDR3 reads CASSDSGLGGAGNTIYF. The CDR3 DNA follows: TGCGCCAGCAGCGATTCTGGCTTAGGGGGGGCCGGAAACACCATATATTTT.

This chain links TRBV13 with TRBJ2-7, with a weak D call TRBD2 (5 bases). Trimming pared 5 bases from V and 2 bases from J, leaving 13 bases between. This CDR3 comprises 14 residues. Germline values: CDR1 PRHDT, CDR2 FYEKMQ (reference sequence). The chain's CDR3 is CASSRLTYAYEQYF. The CDR3 coding sequence is TGTGCCAGCAGCCGACTAACCTACGCCTACGAGCAGTACTTC.

This clone appeared a few times. In DNA, the CDR3 is TGTGCCAGCAGCTTAGCAGCGGGAGCGAGCGAGCAGTACTTC. As protein: CASSLAAGASEQYF. The rearrangement uses TRBV7-2 and TRBJ2-7, with 8 bases matching TRBD2. This CDR3 comprises 14 residues. The germline V gene encodes CDR1 SGHTA and CDR2 FQGNSA. The V gene end was trimmed by 0 bases and the J gene end by 6 bases; junction bases not matched to a gene: 4.

The CDR3 nucleotides are TGTGCCAGTAGTCGGTCACAGAACGCGAACACCGGGGAGCTGTTTTTT. This encodes CASSRSQNANTGELFF. The V call is TRBV19, the J call TRBJ2-2, with no clear D. Trimming took off 5 bases at V and 0 bases at J, with 13 bases between the two ends. The V gene's germline CDR1 is LNHDA and CDR2 SQIVND (reference sequence). The CDR3 sequence is 16 residues long.

The V gene is TRBV4-3, the J gene TRBJ2-7, with TRBD2 matching over 8 bases. CDR1 is LGHNA, CDR2 YSLEER, per germline. The CDR3 has 15 amino acids. Trimming took 0 bases from V and 6 from J; bases not matched to a gene: 7. This CDR3 is CASSQDFGGLVEQYF. The CDR3 coding sequence is TGCGCCAGCAGCCAAGATTTCGGGGGACTAGTCGAGCAGTACTTC.

The chain combines TRBV27 with TRBJ2-7; TRBD1 matches at 9 bases. Per the germline V gene, CDR1 is MNHEY and CDR2 is SMNVEV (reference sequence). Losses at the gene ends were 3 bases for V and 7 bases for J; bases not matched to a gene: 7. The CDR3 runs 14 residues. The CDR3 nucleotides are TGTGCCAGCAGTTTGGGAGGACAGGGGTGGGAGCAGTACTTC. Its protein is CASSLGGQGWEQYF.

The chain links TRBV9 to TRBJ2-3; 9 nucleotides line up with TRBD2. Germline-derived CDR1 and CDR2 are SGDLS and YYNGEE. This CDR3 region has 19 residues. V gave up 0 bases and J gave up 5 bases; unmatched junction bases: 16. The chain's CDR3 is CASSVGAGSLAGFGDTQYF. CDR3 coding DNA: TGTGCCAGCAGCGTAGGTGCGGGTTCGCTAGCGGGATTTGGAGATACGCAGTATTTT.

The rearrangement uses TRBV10-3 and TRBJ2-4; 12 nucleotides match TRBD2. Losses at the gene ends were 2 bases for V and 4 bases for J; bases not matched to a gene: 3. Germline V gives CDR1 ENHRY, CDR2 SYGVKD. The CDR3 loop spans 16 amino acids. CDR3 protein: CAISEGGTSGKNIQYF. As DNA, the CDR3 is TGTGCCATCAGTGAGGGTGGGACTAGCGGGAAAAACATTCAGTACTTC.